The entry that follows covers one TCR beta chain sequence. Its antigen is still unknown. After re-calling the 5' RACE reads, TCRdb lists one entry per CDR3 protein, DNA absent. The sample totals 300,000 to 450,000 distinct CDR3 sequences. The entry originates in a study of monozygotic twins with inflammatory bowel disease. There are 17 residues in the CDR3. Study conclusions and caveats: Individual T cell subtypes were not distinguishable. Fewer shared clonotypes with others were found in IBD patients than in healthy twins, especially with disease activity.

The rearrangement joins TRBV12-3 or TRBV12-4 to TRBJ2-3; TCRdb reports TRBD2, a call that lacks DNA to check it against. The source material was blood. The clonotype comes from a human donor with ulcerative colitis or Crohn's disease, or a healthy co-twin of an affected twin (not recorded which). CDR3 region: CASSLKVLAGRTDTQYF.